This T cell receptor beta chain comes out of a study of blood T cell repertoires in COVID-19. Across the whole study: The analysed material was cDNA or gDNA that came from T cells, B-cell-depleted T cells, or PBMCs.

This clone was counted once. The assay was immunoSEQ multiplex PCR, and TCRdb's table has in-frame clones only and misses some. The sample has some 100,000 clones, around 85% seen once. With V trimmed by 5 bases and J by 7 bases, 14 bases remained unmatched. The CDR3 is 16 residues long. Germline CDR1 and CDR2: SGHVS and FQNEAQ. The receptor was isolated from a human donor in a cohort sampled during active COVID-19. The rearrangement links TRBV7-8 to TRBJ2-1, with TRBD2 identical over 7 bases. The sample was peripheral blood. CDR3 bases: TGTGCCAGCAGCCCCCACGAGGCGGGAGTGAGGAATGAGCAGTTCTTC. Its protein product is CASSPHEAGVRNEQFF.